Following are 22 T cell receptor beta chains from one sample sequenced in a study of T cell responses to AZD1222 COVID-19 vaccine. TCRdb's copy holds only in-frame clones and misses some; the assay was immunoSEQ multiplex PCR. The table shows fewer than 200,000 clones, with around nine tenths occurring only once. Here the sequenced sample was peripheral blood, taken on day 0 of AZD1222 vaccination. These receptors were obtained from an adult in good health.

The genes are TRBV29-1 and TRBJ1-6; tentatively, D is TRBD1 (6 bases). Germline CDR1 SQVTM, CDR2 ANQGSEA. Trimming stripped 4 bases from V and 9 bases from J, with 16 bases between. The CDR3 is 14 amino acids. The CDR3 protein is CSVVLQGPGSPLHF. DNA of the CDR3: TGCAGCGTTGTTCTACAGGGTCCAGGTTCACCCCTCCACTTT.

This clone was found once. The chain employs TRBV15 and TRBJ2-3; 7 bases match TRBD2. The length of the CDR3 is 17 residues. The germline CDR1 and CDR2 sequences are LNHNV and YYDKDF (reference sequence). Germline trimming cut 1 base from V and 3 bases from J; bases unmatched to any gene: 10. The CDR3 protein is CATSRAYAGVGTDTQYF. For the CDR3, the DNA is TGTGCCACCAGCAGAGCCTACGCGGGAGTCGGGACAGATACGCAGTATTTT.

V gene TRBV4-2 combines with J gene TRBJ1-1; D is perhaps TRBD1 (6 bases). Germline V gives CDR1 LGHNA, CDR2 YNFKEQ. The CDR3 length is 15 residues. V lost 3 bases and J 1 base, leaving 12 bases between the germline ends. The CDR3 DNA follows: TGTGCCAGCAGCCAGAAACAGGGAGCGAACACTGAAGCTTTCTTT. Its translation is CASSQKQGANTEAFF.

CDR3 protein: CASSLRAGSNTEAFF. CDR3 bases: TGTGCCAGCAGCTTACGAGCAGGGTCCAACACTGAAGCTTTCTTT. The V call is TRBV5-4, the J call TRBJ1-1, with D maybe TRBD1 (5 bases). From germline, CDR1 is SGHNT and CDR2 YYREEE (reference sequence). The CDR3 runs to 15 residues. Between the trimmed V and J ends, which lost 2 bases and 2 bases, there was a span of 13 bases.

The chain joins TRBV12-5 to TRBJ1-1; D is uncertain. The CDR3 has 11 residues. Trimming removed 6 bases at V and 10 bases at J, with 12 bases between. Per germline, CDR1 LGHNT and CDR2 FRNRAP. CDR3 loop: CASGAPPVAFF. CDR3 DNA sequence: TGTGCTAGTGGCGCTCCTCCCGTAGCTTTCTTT.

The V call is TRBV6-5, the J call TRBJ1-5; D is unclear. Germline CDR1 MNHEY, CDR2 SVGAGI. This CDR3 has 13 residues. V was cut by 2 bases and J by 3 bases, with 5 bases left in between. The CDR3 DNA sequence: TGTGCCAGCAGTTACAGTGACAATCAGCCCCAGCATTTT. Its protein is CASSYSDNQPQHF.

The rearrangement joins TRBV5-1 to TRBJ2-7, with 10 bases identical to TRBD1. The V and J ends lost 4 bases and 6 bases, in that order; junction bases with no gene match: 10. In germline, CDR1 is SGHRS, CDR2 YFSETQ. The CDR3 is made up of 15 amino acids. The CDR3 sequence is CASSHGQGGLGEQYF. CDR3 nucleotides: TGCGCCAGCAGCCACGGACAGGGGGGTTTGGGCGAGCAGTACTTC.

The V gene is TRBV27, the J gene TRBJ2-7, with D perhaps assigned TRBD1 or TRBD2 (5 bases each). This CDR3 contains 13 residues. Trimming shortened V by 1 base and J by 3 bases, and 7 bases separated the two germline ends. From germline, CDR1 is MNHEY and CDR2 SMNVEV (reference sequence). In nucleotides, the CDR3 is TGTGCCAGCAGTTTATATGGGGGCTACGAGCAGTACTTC. Translation gives CASSLYGGYEQYF.

The genes are TRBV5-3 and TRBJ2-3; perhaps TRBD2 as D (6 bases). TRBV5-3 is filed as an ORF, its function uncertain. Trimming pared 0 bases from V and 1 base from J, leaving 6 bases between. The CDR3 extends over 14 amino acids. CDR3 sequence: CARSLGEGTDTQYF. The CDR3 coding sequence is TGTGCCAGAAGCTTGGGGGAGGGCACAGATACGCAGTATTTT.

This chain connects TRBV30 to TRBJ1-2; D might be TRBD1 (5 bases). The germline CDR1 and CDR2 sequences are GTSNPN and SVGIG (reference sequence). With 4 bases removed from V and 4 bases from J, the gap between germline ends came to 16 bases. The CDR3 has 14 amino acids. CDR3 nucleotide sequence: TGTGCCTGGATTCTCGGGGGATCGGGCTATGGCTACACCTTC. Translated: CAWILGGSGYGYTF. The whole variable domain, remainder taken from reference TRBV30 and TRBJ1-2, is SQTIHQWPATLVQPVGSPLSLECTVEGTSNPNLYWYRQAAGRGLQLLFYSVGIGQISSEVPQNLSASRPQDRQFILSSKKLLLSDSGFYLCAWILGGSGYGYTFGSGTRLTVV.

The chain carries TRBV30 and TRBJ2-3; D uncertain. The CDR3 is 15 residues long. Germline CDR1 reads GTSNPN; CDR2 reads SVGIG (reference sequence). V was clipped by 2 bases and J by 0 bases, with 12 bases between them. CDR3 region: CAWSPSQTSTDTQYF. Here the CDR3 DNA reads TGTGCCTGGAGTCCCTCCCAAACTAGCACAGATACGCAGTATTTT.

V and J are TRBV5-1 and TRBJ1-1; D is perhaps TRBD1 (5 bases). The V gene's germline CDR1 is SGHRS and CDR2 YFSETQ. Trimming took 4 bases from V and 5 from J, leaving 18 bases between them. CDR3 length equals 15 residues. In DNA form, the CDR3 reads TGCGCCAGCAGCCAAAATCGGGGTAGGGGAACTGAAGCTTTCTTT. This encodes CASSQNRGRGTEAFF.

The chain recombines TRBV3-1 (or the pseudogene TRBV3-2) with TRBJ1-6; TRBD1 aligns across 11 bases. CDR1 LGHDT and CDR2 YNNKEL come from the germline V gene (reference sequence). J lost 10 bases, V lost 6 bases, and 8 bases had no gene match. This CDR3 is built from 15 residues. The CDR3 DNA reads as TGTGCCAGCAGGGCGCCGGGACAGGGGGTCTCACCCCTCCACTTT. Translated, it gives CASRAPGQGVSPLHF.

V and J are TRBV19 and TRBJ1-6; D unresolved. Germline CDR1 is LNHDA and CDR2 is SQIVND (reference sequence). CDR3 length: 17 residues. The V end was cut by 4 bases, the J end by 3 bases, with 16 bases between. The CDR3 DNA follows: TGTGCCAGTAGTAGCCTCGGGAACAGCCGCTATAATTCACCCCTCCACTTT. Encoded protein: CASSSLGNSRYNSPLHF.

This clone occurred a few times. The chain joins TRBV5-1 to TRBJ2-4; D is possibly TRBD1 (6 bases). The germline gives CDR1 SGHRS, CDR2 YFSETQ. The V end was cut by 0 bases, the J end by 1 base, with 14 bases between. The CDR3 consists of 17 residues. CDR3 region: CASSLDRVSYAKNIQYF. CDR3 DNA: TGCGCCAGCAGCTTGGACAGGGTTAGTTACGCCAAAAACATTCAGTACTTC.

The rearrangement joins TRBV5-4 to TRBJ2-1; a weak D match, TRBD2 (5 bases). The CDR3 is 14 residues long. The V gene's germline CDR1 is SGHNT and CDR2 YYREEE (reference sequence). V shed 0 bases and J shed 9 bases, with 13 bases lying between them. This CDR3 reads CASSLDSISAEQFF. The CDR3 DNA follows: TGTGCCAGCAGCTTGGACTCCATTAGCGCTGAGCAGTTCTTC.

The chain uses TRBV12-3 or TRBV12-4 and TRBJ2-1; 7 bases agree with TRBD1. CDR3 length: 12 amino acids. V lost 8 bases, J lost 6 bases, and 4 bases stayed unmatched. This CDR3 reads CASGYRGNEQFF. In nucleotides, the CDR3 is TGTGCCAGCGGGTACAGGGGCAATGAGCAGTTCTTC.

The V and J genes are TRBV5-1 and TRBJ1-2, with D tentatively TRBD1 (5 bases). This CDR3 is 13 amino acids long. Per the germline V gene, CDR1 is SGHRS and CDR2 is YFSETQ. Trimming took 3 bases from V and 8 from J, leaving 14 bases between them. As DNA, the CDR3 is TGCGCCAGCAGCTGGGACGACACGGGCGGCTACACCTTC. This codes for CASSWDDTGGYTF.

This chain uses TRBV29-1 with TRBJ2-2; 10 bases align to TRBD1. The CDR3 spans 15 residues. V was clipped by 7 bases and J by 4 bases; unmatched bases: 9. Germline CDR1 SQVTM, CDR2 ANQGSEA. The CDR3 coding sequence is TGCAGCGCGAGACAGGGGGCGAGTAGCACCGGGGAGCTGTTTTTT. Translated, it gives CSARQGASSTGELFF.

This chain joins TRBV2 and TRBJ2-3; TRBD1 might be the D (6 bases). V gave up 7 bases and J gave up 5 bases, with 19 bases separating them. The CDR3 has 15 amino acids. Germline assignment: CDR1 SNHLY and CDR2 FYNNEI. As DNA, the CDR3 is TGTGCCAGCACGAGGGCAGGGGTGATCGGAGATACGCAGTATTTT. It yields the protein CASTRAGVIGDTQYF.

V gene TRBV10-2 combines with J gene TRBJ2-7; possibly TRBD2 for D (6 bases). The V and J ends lost 3 bases and 2 bases respectively, with 11 bases between them. The CDR3 length is 14 residues. Germline CDR1 WSHSY, CDR2 SAAADI. The CDR3 loop reads CASSEVSGTYEQYF. DNA of the CDR3: TGCGCCAGCAGTGAAGTTAGCGGAACCTACGAGCAGTACTTC.

This clone was detected a few times. V is TRBV30 and J is TRBJ1-3; D not certain. The CDR3 is 14 residues long. Germline loops: CDR1 GTSNPN, CDR2 SVGIG (reference sequence). V was clipped by 1 base and J by 4 bases, with 11 bases between them. DNA of the CDR3: TGTGCCTGGAGTGGGACGGCTTTGGGAAACACCATATATTTT. Protein sequence: CAWSGTALGNTIYF.